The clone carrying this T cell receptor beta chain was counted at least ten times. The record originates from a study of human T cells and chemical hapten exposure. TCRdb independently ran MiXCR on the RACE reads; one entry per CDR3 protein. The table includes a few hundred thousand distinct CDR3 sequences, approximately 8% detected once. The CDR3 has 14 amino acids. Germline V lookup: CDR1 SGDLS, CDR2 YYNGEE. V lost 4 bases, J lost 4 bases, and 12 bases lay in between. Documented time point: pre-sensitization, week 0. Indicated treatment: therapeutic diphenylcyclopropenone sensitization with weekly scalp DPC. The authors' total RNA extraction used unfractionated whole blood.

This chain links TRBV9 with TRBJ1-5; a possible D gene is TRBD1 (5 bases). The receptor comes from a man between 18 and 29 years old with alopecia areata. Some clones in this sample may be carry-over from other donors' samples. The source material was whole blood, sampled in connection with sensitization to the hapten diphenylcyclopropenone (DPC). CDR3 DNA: TGTGCCAGCAGCCTGTGGGGGACTAATCAGCCCCAGCATTTT. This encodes CASSLWGTNQPQHF. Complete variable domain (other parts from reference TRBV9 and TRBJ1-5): DSGVTQTPKHLITATGQRVTLRCSPRSGDLSVYWYQQSLDQGLQFLIQYYNGEERAKGNILERFSAQQFPDLHSELNLSSLELGDSALYFCASSLWGTNQPQHFGDGTRLSIL.